Here is one T cell receptor beta chain with its context. Clones were read by immunoSEQ multiplex PCR, and TCRdb kept only the in-frame ones, dropping some. The table records 270,000 or so clones, about 86% of them present only once. This sample stems from a study of blood T cell repertoires in COVID-19. Overall study context: The samples span acute and convalescent COVID-19 from the United States, Italy and Spain. Nucleic acid was either cDNA or gDNA, and it came from T cells, B-cell-depleted T cells, or PBMCs.

Per germline, CDR1 PRHDT and CDR2 FYEKMQ (reference sequence). The V and J ends lost 3 bases and 0 bases respectively, with 9 bases between them. The CDR3 has 15 amino acids. The chain carries TRBV13 and TRBJ2-1, with D possibly TRBD1 on 5 matching bases. The source of this sequence is a woman aged 60-75 years with active or convalescent COVID-19. The sample comprised peripheral blood. CDR3 coding DNA: TGTGCCAGCAGCTTGAGCCAGGGCTCCTACAATGAGCAGTTCTTC. Protein sequence: CASSLSQGSYNEQFF.